This T cell receptor beta chain was found in a study of shared clonotypes between healthy human individuals. General study points: An effect of sequencing depth on clonotype sharing among donors was expected. Researchers found naive subsets generally carried larger estimated richness than memory subsets.

Sorted subsets were amplified in replicate PCRs using 200 to 250 ng DNA, tens of thousands of T cell genomes. Clones were sequenced by immunoSEQ multiplex PCR, and TCRdb holds only the in-frame ones, with some missing. The top ten clones hold approximately 1.5% of a sample with some 1 million clones, about 75% of them seen once. Concerning this clone: The target antigen is unknown.

J was trimmed by 4 bases and V by 4 bases; bases with no gene match: 6. Germline V gene data show CDR1 as SGHDT and CDR2 as YYEEEE. CDR3 length: 15 amino acids. The chain links TRBV5-6 to TRBJ1-1; 11 bases map to TRBD1. The specimen sequenced was memory CD4+ T cells sorted from blood. Subset of the sample: CD45RA-negative fraction. The sequence was obtained from a man between 18 and 35 years old in good health. CDR3 in DNA: TGTGCCAGCAGCCCGACCGGGACAGGGGGCACTGAAGCTTTCTTT. Residues: CASSPTGTGGTEAFF.